The 14 T cell receptor beta chains reported below all come from one sample, sequenced in a study of cytomegalovirus exposure and HLA in healthy donors. The PCR employed 60 Vbeta primers together with 13 Jbeta primers. The repertoire was sequenced with immunoSEQ multiplex PCR; TCRdb's copy has only in-frame clones and lacks some. The table records over 150,000 clones, around 78% of them present only once. The sequenced material came from PBMCs. These receptors were obtained from a woman between 45 and 65 years old in good health and CMV-seropositive.

The chain couples TRBV10-3 to TRBJ1-6; D might be TRBD1 (6 bases). CDR1 and CDR2 from the germline V gene are ENHRY and SYGVKD. This CDR3 region has 13 residues. Trimming cost V 6 bases and J 10 bases, with 13 bases left between them. CDR3 sequence: CAIRVQGGSPLHF. CDR3 in DNA: TGTGCCATCAGGGTACAGGGCGGGTCACCCCTCCACTTT.

The count of this clone is one. The gene calls are TRBV18 and TRBJ1-3, with 8 bases lining up with TRBD1. Per germline, CDR1 KGHSH and CDR2 LQKENI. This CDR3 spans 19 amino acids. The J segment lost 0 bases and the V segment lost 3 bases, leaving 13 bases of the junction unmatched. The CDR3: CASSPRTGLDPASGNTIYF. The CDR3 bases are TGTGCCAGCTCACCCCGGACAGGGCTCGATCCAGCCTCTGGAAACACCATATATTTT.

The V gene is TRBV11-3, the J gene TRBJ2-1, with TRBD1 matching over 10 bases. This CDR3 has 16 residues. Per germline, CDR1 SGHNT and CDR2 YENEEA. V lost 5 bases to trimming and J lost 4 bases; unmatched junction nucleotides: 8. CDR3 in amino acids: CASSAGGTGAYNEQFF. The CDR3, as DNA: TGTGCCAGCAGCGCAGGCGGGACAGGGGCTTACAATGAGCAGTTCTTC.

This chain uses TRBV12-5 with TRBJ1-5; D uncertain. V was trimmed by 7 bases and J by 3 bases, leaving 22 bases between them. Per the germline V gene, CDR1 is LGHNT and CDR2 is FRNRAP. This CDR3 comprises 17 residues. The CDR3 is CASANSAGAQINQPQHF. For the CDR3, the DNA is TGTGCTAGTGCCAACTCGGCGGGAGCACAGATCAATCAGCCCCAGCATTTT.

This rearrangement joins TRBV4-1 to TRBJ2-7; unclear D gene. Germline CDR1 and CDR2: MGHRA and YSYEKL. This CDR3 spans 14 amino acids. The V gene lost 1 base and the J gene lost 0 bases, with 7 bases spanning the gap. Here the CDR3 reads CASSQVAGSYEQYF. The CDR3 region has the DNA TGCGCCAGCAGCCAAGTGGCAGGCTCCTACGAGCAGTACTTC.

In this sample, this clone turned up a few times. CDR3 in amino acids: CASSFLGQGDTGELFF. CDR3 nucleotides: TGTGCCAGCAGTTTCCTGGGACAGGGGGACACCGGGGAGCTGTTTTTT. The chain combines TRBV27 with TRBJ2-2; TRBD1 aligns across 11 bases. Trimming at V came to 3 bases and at J to 3 bases, leaving 3 bases not matched to a gene. Per the germline V gene, CDR1 is MNHEY and CDR2 is SMNVEV (reference sequence). The CDR3 extends over 16 amino acids.

This rearrangement joins TRBV5-1 to TRBJ2-3, with 8 bases identical to TRBD2. Germline CDR1 reads SGHRS; CDR2 reads YFSETQ. CDR3 length equals 18 residues. The V segment lost 1 base and the J segment 6 bases; nucleotides outside the gene matches: 16. CDR3 sequence (DNA): TGCGCCAGCAGCTTGTTGTCGTCCGGTGCGGGGGGTGGGGATACGCAGTATTTT. This sequence encodes CASSLLSSGAGGGDTQYF.

The CDR3 is CASSQDFRTNEKLFF. The CDR3 bases are TGTGCCAGCAGCCAAGATTTCAGGACTAATGAAAAACTGTTTTTT. The chain has TRBV4-2 and TRBJ1-4; D gene uncertain. The germline gives CDR1 LGHNA, CDR2 YNFKEQ. V was trimmed by 0 bases and J by 2 bases, leaving 7 bases between them. The CDR3 is 15 amino acids.

The chain combines TRBV5-4 with TRBJ2-1; tentative D call: TRBD1 (5 bases). Looked up from germline, CDR1 is SGHNT and CDR2 is YYREEE (reference sequence). Trimming took off 4 bases at V and 8 bases at J, with 19 bases between the two ends. This CDR3 contains 15 residues. The chain's CDR3 is CASSPRRLLGDEQFF. The CDR3 coding sequence is TGTGCCAGCAGCCCCCGACGGCTCCTAGGGGATGAGCAGTTCTTC.

The chain couples TRBV19 to TRBJ1-6, with D perhaps matching TRBD1 (6 bases). Germline V gene sequence: CDR1 LNHDA, CDR2 SQIVND (reference sequence). CDR3 length: 13 residues. The germline V and J ends were trimmed by 4 bases and 12 bases, with 13 bases remaining between them. CDR3 amino acids: CASSNRVDRPLHF. Here the CDR3 DNA reads TGTGCCAGTAGTAACAGGGTGGATCGACCCCTCCACTTT.

The chain carries TRBV19 and TRBJ1-5; TRBD1 matches at 8 bases. Germline V gene data show CDR1 as LNHDA and CDR2 as SQIVND (reference sequence). The CDR3 length is 13 residues. J was trimmed by 6 bases and V by 8 bases; bases with no gene match: 6. Here the CDR3 DNA reads TGTGCCAGTGACAGGGGTGGAGGTCAGCCCCAGCATTTT. As protein: CASDRGGGQPQHF.

V is TRBV19 and J is TRBJ2-3, with 15 bases matching TRBD2. J lost 10 bases, V lost 6 bases, and 8 bases had no gene match. From germline, CDR1 is LNHDA and CDR2 SQIVND (reference sequence). This CDR3 spans 15 amino acids. In DNA, the CDR3 is TGTGCCAGTAGCACCGGGACTAGCGGGGGGAAGGCGCAGTATTTT. Its translation: CASSTGTSGGKAQYF.

With regard to this clone: A clone one base away is much larger, so this may be a read error. This chain joins TRBV2 and TRBJ2-3; 10 nucleotides align to TRBD2. Per the germline V gene, CDR1 is SNHLY and CDR2 is FYNNEI. CDR3 size: 14 residues. After removal of 5 bases from V and 1 base from J, the junction contained 0 bases not matched to a gene. Written as DNA, the CDR3 is TGTGCCAGCAGTCTAGCGGGGGGCACAGATACGCAGTATTTT. Its translation is CASSLAGGTDTQYF.

This clone was picked up a small number of times. V is TRBV6-1 and J is TRBJ2-7; D call uncertain. Trimming took 1 base from V and 3 from J, leaving 13 bases between them. Per germline, CDR1 MNHNS and CDR2 SASEGT. The CDR3 length is 15 residues. The CDR3 DNA sequence: TGTGCCAGCAGTGAAGGGCCCGGGTACAACTACGAGCAGTACTTC. Encoded protein: CASSEGPGYNYEQYF.